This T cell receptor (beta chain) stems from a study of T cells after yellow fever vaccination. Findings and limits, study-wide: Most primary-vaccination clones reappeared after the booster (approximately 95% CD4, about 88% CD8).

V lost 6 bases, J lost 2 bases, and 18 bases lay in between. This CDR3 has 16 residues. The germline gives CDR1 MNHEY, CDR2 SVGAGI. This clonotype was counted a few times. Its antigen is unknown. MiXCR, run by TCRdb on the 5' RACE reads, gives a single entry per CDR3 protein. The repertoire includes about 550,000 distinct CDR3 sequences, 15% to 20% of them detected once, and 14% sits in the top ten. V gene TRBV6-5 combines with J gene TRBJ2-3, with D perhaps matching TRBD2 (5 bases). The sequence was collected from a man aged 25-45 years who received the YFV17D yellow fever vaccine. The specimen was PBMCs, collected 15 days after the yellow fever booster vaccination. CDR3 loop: CASSNTMSGLTDTQYF. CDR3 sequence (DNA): TGTGCCAGCAGCAATACGATGTCTGGACTCACAGATACGCAGTATTTT.